The text below deals with one TCR beta chain. This entry belongs to a study of control samples from healthy donors and cancer patients. The V gene lost 6 bases and the J gene lost 1 base, with 10 bases spanning the gap. The CDR3 totals 13 residues. The V gene's germline CDR1 is LNHDA and CDR2 SQIVND (reference sequence). TCRdb's copy holds only in-frame clones and misses some; the assay was immunoSEQ multiplex PCR. The table lists some 140,000 clones, 94% of them singletons. Source material: blood. This chain connects TRBV19 to TRBJ2-7; TRBD1 is a possible D gene (5 bases). The receptor comes from a man aged 35-49 years in good health. The CDR3 DNA is TGTGCCAGTAGCCGCGACAGTTCCTACGAGCAGTACTTC. It translates to CASSRDSSYEQYF.